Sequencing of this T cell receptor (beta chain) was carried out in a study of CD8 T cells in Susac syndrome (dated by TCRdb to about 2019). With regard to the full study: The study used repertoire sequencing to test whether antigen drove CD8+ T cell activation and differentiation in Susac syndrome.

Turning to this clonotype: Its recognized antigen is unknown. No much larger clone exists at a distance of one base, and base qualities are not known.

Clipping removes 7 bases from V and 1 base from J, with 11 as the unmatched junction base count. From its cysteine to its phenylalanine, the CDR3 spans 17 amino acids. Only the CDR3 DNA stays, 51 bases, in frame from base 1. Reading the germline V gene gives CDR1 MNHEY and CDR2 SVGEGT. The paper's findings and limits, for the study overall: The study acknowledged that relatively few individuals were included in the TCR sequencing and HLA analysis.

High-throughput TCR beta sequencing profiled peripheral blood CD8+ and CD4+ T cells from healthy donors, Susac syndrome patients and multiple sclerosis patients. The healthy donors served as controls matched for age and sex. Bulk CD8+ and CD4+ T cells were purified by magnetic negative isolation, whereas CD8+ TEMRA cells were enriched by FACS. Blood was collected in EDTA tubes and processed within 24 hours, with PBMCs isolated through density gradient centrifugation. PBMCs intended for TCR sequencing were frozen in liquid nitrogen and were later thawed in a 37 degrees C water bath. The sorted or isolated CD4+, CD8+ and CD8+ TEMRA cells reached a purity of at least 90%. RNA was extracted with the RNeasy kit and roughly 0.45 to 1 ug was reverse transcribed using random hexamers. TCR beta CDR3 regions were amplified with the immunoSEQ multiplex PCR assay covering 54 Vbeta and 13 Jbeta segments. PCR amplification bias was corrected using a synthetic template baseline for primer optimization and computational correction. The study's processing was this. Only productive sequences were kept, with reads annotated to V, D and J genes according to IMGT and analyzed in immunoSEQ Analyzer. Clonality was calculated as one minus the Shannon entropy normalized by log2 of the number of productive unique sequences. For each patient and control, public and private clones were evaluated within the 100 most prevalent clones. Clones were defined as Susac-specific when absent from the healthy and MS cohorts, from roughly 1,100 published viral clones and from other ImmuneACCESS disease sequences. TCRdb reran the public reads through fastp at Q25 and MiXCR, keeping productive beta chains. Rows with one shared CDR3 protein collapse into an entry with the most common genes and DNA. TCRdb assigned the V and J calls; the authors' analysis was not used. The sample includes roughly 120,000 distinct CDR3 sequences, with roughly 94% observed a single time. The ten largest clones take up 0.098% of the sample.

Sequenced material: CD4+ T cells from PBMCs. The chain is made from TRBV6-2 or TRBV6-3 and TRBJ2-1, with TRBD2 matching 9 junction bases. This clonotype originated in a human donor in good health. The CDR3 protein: CASKKTAGGESYNEQFF. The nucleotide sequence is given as TGTGCCAGCAAAAAGACGGCGGGAGGGGAATCCTACAATGAGCAGTTCTTC.